This T cell receptor beta chain was observed in a study of cytomegalovirus exposure and HLA in healthy donors. Study-wide results and caveats: Several of the most significant clusters were apparently associated with common viral pathogens in a later analysis.

V was shortened by 5 bases and J by 7 bases, with 6 bases between the two germline ends. Germline lookup yields CDR1 GTSNPN and CDR2 SVGIG (reference sequence). This CDR3 has 11 residues. About this clone: The target antigen is unknown.

In the PCR, 60 Vbeta and 13 Jbeta primers were used. Produced via immunoSEQ multiplex PCR; TCRdb's table is partial and in-frame only. Among 150,000 to 200,000 clones listed, roughly 82% were seen once. Donors in the study were healthy people who gave bone marrow. The chain carries TRBV30 and TRBJ1-6; D is uncertain. Specimen: PBMCs. This TCR was sampled from a woman in her forties or fifties in good health and CMV-seronegative. CDR3 amino acids: CAWGRNSPLHF. For the CDR3, the DNA is TGTGCCTGGGGGCGAAATTCACCCCTCCACTTT. The entire variable domain, with the rest obtained from reference TRBV30 and TRBJ1-6, is as follows: SQTIHQWPATLVQPVGSPLSLECTVEGTSNPNLYWYRQAAGRGLQLLFYSVGIGQISSEVPQNLSASRPQDRQFILSSKKLLLSDSGFYLCAWGRNSPLHFGNGTRLTVT.